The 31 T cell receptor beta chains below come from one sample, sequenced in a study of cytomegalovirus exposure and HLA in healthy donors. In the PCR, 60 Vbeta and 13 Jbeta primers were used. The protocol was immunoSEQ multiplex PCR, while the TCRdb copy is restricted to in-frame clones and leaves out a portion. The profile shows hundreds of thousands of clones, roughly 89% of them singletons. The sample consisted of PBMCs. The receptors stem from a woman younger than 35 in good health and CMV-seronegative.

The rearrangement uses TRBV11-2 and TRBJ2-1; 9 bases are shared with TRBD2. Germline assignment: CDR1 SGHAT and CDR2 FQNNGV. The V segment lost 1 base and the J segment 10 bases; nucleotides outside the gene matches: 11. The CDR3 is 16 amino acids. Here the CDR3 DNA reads TGTGCCAGCAGCTTAGGTTCTGCGGGGGGGTGGGAGGAGCAGTTCTTC. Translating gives CASSLGSAGGWEEQFF.

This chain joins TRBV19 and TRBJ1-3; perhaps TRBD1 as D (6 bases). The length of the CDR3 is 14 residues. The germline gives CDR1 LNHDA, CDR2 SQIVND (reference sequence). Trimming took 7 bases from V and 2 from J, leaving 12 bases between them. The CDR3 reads CASIRTGPGNTIYF. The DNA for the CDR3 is TGTGCCAGTATCAGAACAGGGCCTGGAAACACCATATATTTT.

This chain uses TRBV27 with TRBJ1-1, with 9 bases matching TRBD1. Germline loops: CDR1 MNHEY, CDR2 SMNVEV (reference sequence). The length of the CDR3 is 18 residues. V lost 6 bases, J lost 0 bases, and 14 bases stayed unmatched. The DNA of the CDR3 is TGTGCCAGCAGCTTCGGAGGGACAGGGACATTGGTGAACACTGAAGCTTTCTTT. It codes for CASSFGGTGTLVNTEAFF.

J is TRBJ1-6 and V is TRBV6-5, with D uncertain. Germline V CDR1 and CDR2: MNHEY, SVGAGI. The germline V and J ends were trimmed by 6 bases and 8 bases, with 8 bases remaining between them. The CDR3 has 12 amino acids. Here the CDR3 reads CASSSSYSPLHF. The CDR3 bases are TGTGCCAGCAGCTCCTCCTATTCACCCCTCCACTTT.

The CDR3 is CASSLSDSLYEQYF. CDR3 coding DNA: TGTGCCAGCAGTTTATCCGACAGTCTCTACGAGCAGTACTTC. V usage is TRBV27 and J usage is TRBJ2-7, with D perhaps matching TRBD1 (5 bases). The CDR3 consists of 14 residues. Deletions cut 0 bases from V and 3 bases from J, with 9 bases between. The germline V gene has CDR1 MNHEY and CDR2 SMNVEV (reference sequence).

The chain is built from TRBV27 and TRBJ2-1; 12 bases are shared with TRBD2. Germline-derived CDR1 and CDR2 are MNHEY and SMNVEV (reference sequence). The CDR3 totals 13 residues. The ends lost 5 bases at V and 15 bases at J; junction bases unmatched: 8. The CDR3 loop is CASSRLAGDVVFF. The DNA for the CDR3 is TGTGCCAGCAGTAGACTAGCGGGGGACGTCGTGTTCTTC.

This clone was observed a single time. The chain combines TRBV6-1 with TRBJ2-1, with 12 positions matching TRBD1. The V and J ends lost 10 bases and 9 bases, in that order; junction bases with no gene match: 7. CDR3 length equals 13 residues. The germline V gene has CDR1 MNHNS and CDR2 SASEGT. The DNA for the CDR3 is TGTGCCACCCCGGGACAGGGGGCTGCTGAGCAGTTCTTC. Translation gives CATPGQGAAEQFF.

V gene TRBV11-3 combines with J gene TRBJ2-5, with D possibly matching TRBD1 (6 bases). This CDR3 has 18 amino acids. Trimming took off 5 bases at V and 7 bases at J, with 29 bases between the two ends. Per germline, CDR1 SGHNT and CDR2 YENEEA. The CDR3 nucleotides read TGTGCCAGCAGCCCGACCGAAGTAGGGGCAGCTAGCAGGGGGACCCAGTACTTC. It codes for CASSPTEVGAASRGTQYF.

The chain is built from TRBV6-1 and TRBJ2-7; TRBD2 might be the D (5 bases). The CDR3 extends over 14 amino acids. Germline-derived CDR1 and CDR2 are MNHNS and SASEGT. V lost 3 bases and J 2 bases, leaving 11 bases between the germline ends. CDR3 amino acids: CASSDGLAAYEQYF. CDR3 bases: TGTGCCAGCAGTGATGGGCTAGCTGCCTACGAGCAGTACTTC.

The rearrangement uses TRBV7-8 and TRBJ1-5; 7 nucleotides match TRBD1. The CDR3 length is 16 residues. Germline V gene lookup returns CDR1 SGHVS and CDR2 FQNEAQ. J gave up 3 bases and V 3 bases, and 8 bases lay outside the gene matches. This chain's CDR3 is CASSLPGQTINQPQHF. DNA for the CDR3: TGTGCCAGCAGCTTGCCGGGACAGACAATCAATCAGCCCCAGCATTTT.

CDR3 in amino acids: CASSPSTDTQYF. The CDR3 DNA reads TGTGCCAGCTCCCCAAGCACAGATACGCAGTATTTT. The chain joins TRBV11-2 to TRBJ2-3; D call uncertain. This CDR3 is built from 12 residues. The germline gives CDR1 SGHAT, CDR2 FQNNGV. The V end lost 8 bases, the J end lost 0 bases, and 6 bases lay between the germline ends.

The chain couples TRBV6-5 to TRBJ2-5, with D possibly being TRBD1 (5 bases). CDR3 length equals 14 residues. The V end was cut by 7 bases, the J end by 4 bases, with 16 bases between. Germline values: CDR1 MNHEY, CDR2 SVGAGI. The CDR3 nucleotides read TGTGCCAGCAACCCGCCGGGCAGGGCAGAGACCCAGTACTTC. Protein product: CASNPPGRAETQYF.

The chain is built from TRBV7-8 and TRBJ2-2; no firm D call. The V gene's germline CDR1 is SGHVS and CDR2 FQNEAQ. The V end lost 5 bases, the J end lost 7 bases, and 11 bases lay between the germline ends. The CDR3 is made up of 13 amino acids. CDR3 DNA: TGTGCCAGCAGCGAAGCTAAGAGCGGGGAGCTGTTTTTT. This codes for CASSEAKSGELFF.

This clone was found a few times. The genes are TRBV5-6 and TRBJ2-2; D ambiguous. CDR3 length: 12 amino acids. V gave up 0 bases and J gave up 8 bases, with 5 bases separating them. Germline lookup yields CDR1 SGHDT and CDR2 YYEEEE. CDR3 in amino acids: CASSLGSGELFF. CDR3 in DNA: TGTGCCAGCAGCTTGGGCAGTGGGGAGCTGTTTTTT. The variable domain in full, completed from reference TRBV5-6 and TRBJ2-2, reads DAGVTQSPTHLIKTRGQQVTLRCSPKSGHDTVSWYQQALGQGPQFIFQYYEEEERQRGNFPDRFSGHQFPNYSSELNVNALLLGDSALYLCASSLGSGELFFGEGSRLTVL.

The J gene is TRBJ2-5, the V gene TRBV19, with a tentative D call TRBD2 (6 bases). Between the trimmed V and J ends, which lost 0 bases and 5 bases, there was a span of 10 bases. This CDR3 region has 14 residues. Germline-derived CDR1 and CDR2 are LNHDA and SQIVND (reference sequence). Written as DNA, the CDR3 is TGTGCCAGTAGTATAGAGCCCCGGGGGGAGACCCAGTACTTC. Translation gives CASSIEPRGETQYF.

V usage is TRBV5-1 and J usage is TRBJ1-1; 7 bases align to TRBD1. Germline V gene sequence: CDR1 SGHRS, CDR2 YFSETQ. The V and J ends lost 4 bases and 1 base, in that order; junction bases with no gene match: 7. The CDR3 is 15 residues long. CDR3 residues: CASSLHRGPNTEAFF. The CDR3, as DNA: TGCGCCAGCAGCCTCCACAGGGGCCCGAACACTGAAGCTTTCTTT.

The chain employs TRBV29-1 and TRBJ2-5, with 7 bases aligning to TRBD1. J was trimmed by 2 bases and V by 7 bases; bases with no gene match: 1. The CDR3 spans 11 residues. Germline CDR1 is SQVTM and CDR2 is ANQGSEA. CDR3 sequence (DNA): TGCAGCGGGGGACAGCAAGAGACCCAGTACTTC. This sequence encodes CSGGQQETQYF.

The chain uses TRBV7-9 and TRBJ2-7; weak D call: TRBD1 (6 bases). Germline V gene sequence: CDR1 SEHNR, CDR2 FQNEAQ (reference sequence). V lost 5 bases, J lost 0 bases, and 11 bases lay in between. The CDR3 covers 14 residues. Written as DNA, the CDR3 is TGTGCCAGCAGCAAAGGGGGTTCCTCCTACGAGCAGTACTTC. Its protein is CASSKGGSSYEQYF.

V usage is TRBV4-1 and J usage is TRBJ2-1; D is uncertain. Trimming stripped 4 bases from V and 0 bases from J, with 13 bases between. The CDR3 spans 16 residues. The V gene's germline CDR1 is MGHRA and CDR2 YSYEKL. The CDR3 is CASSPTSALSYNEQFF. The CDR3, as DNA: TGCGCCAGCAGCCCAACATCCGCCCTCTCCTACAATGAGCAGTTCTTC.

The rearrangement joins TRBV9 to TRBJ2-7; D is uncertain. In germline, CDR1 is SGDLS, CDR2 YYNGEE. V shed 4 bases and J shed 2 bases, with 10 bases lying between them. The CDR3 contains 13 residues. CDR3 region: CASSLGITYEQYF. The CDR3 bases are TGTGCCAGCAGCCTGGGCATAACCTACGAGCAGTACTTC.

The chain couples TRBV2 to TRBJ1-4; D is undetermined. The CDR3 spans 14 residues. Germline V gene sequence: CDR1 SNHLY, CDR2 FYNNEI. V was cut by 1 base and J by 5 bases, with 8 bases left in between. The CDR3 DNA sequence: TGTGCCAGCAGTGAAGTGTCAGTGAATGAAAAACTGTTTTTT. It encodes CASSEVSVNEKLFF. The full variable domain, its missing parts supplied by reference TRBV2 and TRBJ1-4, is EPEVTQTPSHQVTQMGQEVILRCVPISNHLYFYWYRQILGQKVEFLVSFYNNEISEKSEIFDDQFSVERPDGSNFTLKIRSTKLEDSAMYFCASSEVSVNEKLFFGSGTQLSVL.

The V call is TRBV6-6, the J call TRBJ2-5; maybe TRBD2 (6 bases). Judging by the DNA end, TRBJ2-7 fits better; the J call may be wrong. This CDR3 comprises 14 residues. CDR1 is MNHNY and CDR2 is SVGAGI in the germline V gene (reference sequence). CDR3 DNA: TGTGCCAGCAGTTACTCTAAGGGAGGCTACGAGCAGTACTTC. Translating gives CASSYSKGGYEQYF.

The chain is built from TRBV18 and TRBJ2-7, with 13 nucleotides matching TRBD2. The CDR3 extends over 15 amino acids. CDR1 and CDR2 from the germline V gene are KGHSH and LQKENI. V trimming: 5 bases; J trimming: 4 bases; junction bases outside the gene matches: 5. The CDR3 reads CASSATSGREYEQYF. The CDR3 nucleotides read TGTGCCAGCTCAGCCACTAGCGGGAGGGAATACGAGCAGTACTTC.

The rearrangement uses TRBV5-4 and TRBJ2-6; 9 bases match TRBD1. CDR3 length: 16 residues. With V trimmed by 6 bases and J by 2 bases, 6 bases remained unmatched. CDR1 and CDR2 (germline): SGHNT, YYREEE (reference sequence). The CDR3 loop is CASIPTGGAGANVLTF. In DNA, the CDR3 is TGTGCCAGCATTCCTACAGGGGGCGCTGGGGCCAACGTCCTGACTTTC.

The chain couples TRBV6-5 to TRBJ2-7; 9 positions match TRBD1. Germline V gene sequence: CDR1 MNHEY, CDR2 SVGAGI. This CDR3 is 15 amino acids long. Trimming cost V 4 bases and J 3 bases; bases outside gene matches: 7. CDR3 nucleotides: TGTGCCAGCAGTTCGGACAGGGGTGGCCTCTACGAGCAGTACTTC. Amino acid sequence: CASSSDRGGLYEQYF.

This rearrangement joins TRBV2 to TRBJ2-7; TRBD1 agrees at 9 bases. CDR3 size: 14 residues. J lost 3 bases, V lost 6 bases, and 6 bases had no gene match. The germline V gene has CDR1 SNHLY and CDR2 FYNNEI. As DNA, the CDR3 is TGTGCCAGCAGGTCCGGGACAGGGTTCTACGAGCAGTACTTC. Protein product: CASRSGTGFYEQYF.

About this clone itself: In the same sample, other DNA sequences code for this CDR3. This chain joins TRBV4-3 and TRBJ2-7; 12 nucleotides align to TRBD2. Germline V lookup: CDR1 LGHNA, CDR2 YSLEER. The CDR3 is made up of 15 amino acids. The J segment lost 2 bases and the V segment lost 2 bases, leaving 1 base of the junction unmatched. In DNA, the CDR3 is TGCGCCAGCAGCCAACTAGCGGGGGGGACCTACGAGCAGTACTTC. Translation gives CASSQLAGGTYEQYF.

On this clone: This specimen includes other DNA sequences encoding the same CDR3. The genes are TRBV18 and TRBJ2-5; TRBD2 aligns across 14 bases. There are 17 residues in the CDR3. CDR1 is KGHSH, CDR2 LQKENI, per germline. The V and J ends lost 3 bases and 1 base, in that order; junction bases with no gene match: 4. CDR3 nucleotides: TGTGCCAGCTCACCTCCTGGACTAGCGGGAGGCCAAGAGACCCAGTACTTC. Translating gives CASSPPGLAGGQETQYF.

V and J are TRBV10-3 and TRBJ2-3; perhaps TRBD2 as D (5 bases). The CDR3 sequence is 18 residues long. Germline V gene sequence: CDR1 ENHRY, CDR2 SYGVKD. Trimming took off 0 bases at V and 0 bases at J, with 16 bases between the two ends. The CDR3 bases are TGTGCCATCAGTGAGTCAGTGCTCTCGACTACTAGCACAGATACGCAGTATTTT. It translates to CAISESVLSTTSTDTQYF.

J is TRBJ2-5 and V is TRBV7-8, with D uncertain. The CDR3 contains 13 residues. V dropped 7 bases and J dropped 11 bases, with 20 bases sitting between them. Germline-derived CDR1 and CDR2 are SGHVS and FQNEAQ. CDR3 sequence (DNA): TGTGCCAGCAACGCTGGTTTCGACCCTAGTCAGTACTTC. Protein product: CASNAGFDPSQYF. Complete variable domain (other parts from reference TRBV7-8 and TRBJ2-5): GAGVSQSPRYKVAKRGQDVALRCDPISGHVSLFWYQQALGQGPEFLTYFQNEAQLDKSGLPSDRFFAERPEGSVSTLKIQRTQQEDSAVYLCASNAGFDPSQYFGPGTRLLVL.

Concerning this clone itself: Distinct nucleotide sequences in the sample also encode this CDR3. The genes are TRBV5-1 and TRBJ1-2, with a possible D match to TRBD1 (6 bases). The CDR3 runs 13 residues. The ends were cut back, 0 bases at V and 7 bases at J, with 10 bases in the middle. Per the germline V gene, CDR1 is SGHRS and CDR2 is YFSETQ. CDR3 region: CASSLAGRGGYTF. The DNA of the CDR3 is TGCGCCAGCAGCTTGGCAGGCAGGGGTGGCTACACCTTC.